The 28 T cell receptor beta chains below all came from one sample that was sequenced in a study of OX40 agonist ivuxolimab in advanced cancers. The protocol was immunoSEQ multiplex PCR, while the TCRdb copy is restricted to in-frame clones and leaves out a portion. The sample records 25,000 to 35,000 clones, roughly 87% being singletons. The sample consisted of CD4+ or CD8+ T cells sorted from blood, taken in a trial of the OX40 agonist ivuxolimab. The source is an adult with an advanced solid tumor such as melanoma, head and neck, liver or kidney cancer.

The chain combines TRBV7-6 with TRBJ2-1; D not certain. The ends were cut back, 2 bases at V and 8 bases at J, with 7 bases in the middle. This CDR3 has 12 residues. Germline V gene lookup returns CDR1 SGHVS and CDR2 FNYEAQ. The CDR3 sequence: CASSLRSHEQFF. The CDR3 DNA is TGTGCCAGCAGCTTAAGGTCCCATGAGCAGTTCTTC.

The chain employs TRBV28 and TRBJ2-5; D unclear. CDR1 and CDR2 from the germline V gene are MDHEN and SYDVKM. This CDR3 has 13 amino acids. V shed 7 bases and J shed 1 base, with 10 bases lying between them. CDR3 bases: TGTGCCAGCACCCTCGCACCCCAAGAGACCCAGTACTTC. Its translation is CASTLAPQETQYF.

CDR3 region: CASSPDRKETQYF. CDR3 nucleotides: TGTGCCAGCAGCCCCGACAGGAAAGAGACCCAGTACTTC. The chain is built from TRBV7-9 and TRBJ2-5, with a tentative D call TRBD1 (6 bases). The V and J ends lost 5 bases and 3 bases respectively, with 10 bases between them. Germline V gene data show CDR1 as SEHNR and CDR2 as FQNEAQ (reference sequence). This CDR3 is built from 13 residues.

CDR3 DNA: TGCAGCGTTGCCGGGACTAGCGACACAGATACGCAGTATTTT. It encodes CSVAGTSDTDTQYF. The chain links TRBV29-1 to TRBJ2-3; 10 nucleotides agree with TRBD2. The CDR3 covers 14 residues. Germline lookup yields CDR1 SQVTM and CDR2 ANQGSEA. V lost 4 bases, J lost 2 bases, and 3 bases stayed unmatched.

The table lists this clone with a few counts. The chain recombines TRBV7-3 with TRBJ1-2, with D possibly TRBD1 on 5 matching bases. Deletions cut 5 bases from V and 5 bases from J, with 12 bases between. CDR1 is SGHTA, CDR2 FQGTGA, per germline. The CDR3 consists of 13 residues. The CDR3 loop reads CASSPGTAYGYTF. For the CDR3, the DNA is TGTGCCAGCAGCCCCGGGACGGCGTATGGCTACACCTTC.

The chain combines TRBV10-3 with TRBJ2-7; 9 bases line up with TRBD2. The CDR3 runs to 16 residues. The germline CDR1 and CDR2 sequences are ENHRY and SYGVKD. V dropped 0 bases and J dropped 2; count of bases not matched to a gene: 5. CDR3 bases: TGTGCCATCAGTGAGTCTGTAGCGGGAGAACCCTACGAGCAGTACTTC. It specifies CAISESVAGEPYEQYF.

This clone was recorded a few times. The chain couples TRBV11-2 to TRBJ2-7; 11 bases are a match to TRBD2. V trimming: 5 bases; J trimming: 7 bases; junction bases outside the gene matches: 13. CDR1 and CDR2 from the germline V gene are SGHAT and FQNNGV. This CDR3 spans 16 amino acids. CDR3 sequence: CASSGPGGLAGWEQYF. DNA for the CDR3: TGTGCCAGCAGCGGACCGGGCGGACTAGCGGGCTGGGAGCAGTACTTC.

The V gene is TRBV23-1, the J gene TRBJ1-1; D may be TRBD1 (5 bases). TRBV23-1 counts as an open reading frame of uncertain function. The CDR3 is made up of 16 amino acids. V was trimmed by 1 base and J by 0 bases, leaving 12 bases between them. As DNA, the CDR3 is TGCGCCAGCAGTCAATTGGGGGATCGGTTGAACACTGAAGCTTTCTTT. Translating gives CASSQLGDRLNTEAFF.

The chain is built from TRBV5-6 and TRBJ1-2, with D maybe TRBD1 (6 bases). V dropped 2 bases and J dropped 4 bases, with 12 bases sitting between them. Germline assignment: CDR1 SGHDT and CDR2 YYEEEE. The CDR3 runs 14 residues. The DNA for the CDR3 is TGTGCCAGCAGCTTCCAGGGGTTTCGCTATGGCTACACCTTC. Its protein product is CASSFQGFRYGYTF. The full variable domain, rest sourced from reference TRBV5-6 and TRBJ1-2, is DAGVTQSPTHLIKTRGQQVTLRCSPKSGHDTVSWYQQALGQGPQFIFQYYEEEERQRGNFPDRFSGHQFPNYSSELNVNALLLGDSALYLCASSFQGFRYGYTFGSGTRLTVV.

This rearrangement joins TRBV11-1 to TRBJ2-2, with D tentatively TRBD1 (6 bases). Germline CDR1 is SGHAT and CDR2 is FQDESV (reference sequence). V dropped 5 bases and J dropped 10 bases, with 17 bases sitting between them. This CDR3 is 14 amino acids long. The CDR3 DNA is TGTGCCAGCAGCCTGCCTCTCAGGGGTACGGAGCTGTTTTTT. Amino acid sequence: CASSLPLRGTELFF.

The V gene is TRBV4-2, the J gene TRBJ2-7; 9 bases align to TRBD2. CDR3 length: 17 residues. V lost 0 bases to trimming and J lost 1 base; unmatched junction nucleotides: 7. CDR1 and CDR2 from the germline V gene are LGHNA and YNFKEQ. The CDR3 reads CASSQESPLAGSYEQYF. As DNA, the CDR3 is TGTGCCAGCAGCCAAGAATCCCCCCTAGCGGGATCCTACGAGCAGTACTTC.

The genes are TRBV28 and TRBJ1-2; D might be TRBD1 (6 bases). Trimming cost V 2 bases and J 5 bases, with 15 bases left between them. Per the germline V gene, CDR1 is MDHEN and CDR2 is SYDVKM. The CDR3 has 15 residues. CDR3 residues: CASSLGQGFRYGYTF. The CDR3 bases are TGTGCCAGCAGTTTAGGGCAGGGGTTTCGGTATGGCTACACCTTC.

This clone was recorded only once. This chain connects TRBV5-1 to TRBJ1-5; D is possibly TRBD1 (5 bases). CDR1 is SGHRS, CDR2 YFSETQ, per germline. CDR3 size: 15 residues. V was shortened by 0 bases and J by 0 bases, with 7 bases between the two germline ends. The CDR3 region is CASSLGQNSNQPQHF. DNA for the CDR3: TGCGCCAGCAGCTTGGGACAGAATAGCAATCAGCCCCAGCATTTT.

This clone was recorded once. J is TRBJ2-1 and V is TRBV28; perhaps TRBD2 as D (6 bases). Trimming pared 7 bases from V and 4 bases from J, leaving 14 bases between. From germline, CDR1 is MDHEN and CDR2 SYDVKM. The CDR3 has 14 amino acids. The CDR3 coding sequence is TGTGCCAGCAATTTGAGGGACTGGTACAATGAGCAGTTCTTC. It codes for CASNLRDWYNEQFF.

The V gene is TRBV27, the J gene TRBJ2-3; 10 bases align to TRBD2. CDR3 length equals 15 residues. Losses at the gene ends were 5 bases for V and 0 bases for J; bases not matched to a gene: 2. Germline CDR1 reads MNHEY; CDR2 reads SMNVEV (reference sequence). CDR3 residues: CASSSSGRSTDTQYF. In DNA, the CDR3 is TGTGCCAGCAGTAGTAGCGGGAGGAGCACAGATACGCAGTATTTT.

V is TRBV7-3 and J is TRBJ2-1; 14 bases map to TRBD2. This CDR3 region has 15 residues. Per germline, CDR1 SGHTA and CDR2 FQGTGA. V trimming: 5 bases; J trimming: 8 bases; junction bases outside the gene matches: 5. CDR3 bases: TGTGCCAGCAGCACCCGGGGACTAGCGGGAGATGAGCAGTTCTTC. Translation gives CASSTRGLAGDEQFF.

The V and J genes are TRBV27 and TRBJ2-1; TRBD1 matches at 7 bases. The CDR3 is made up of 14 amino acids. Germline lookup yields CDR1 MNHEY and CDR2 SMNVEV (reference sequence). Losses at the gene ends were 5 bases for V and 3 bases for J; bases not matched to a gene: 4. This CDR3 reads CASSLPGGYNEQFF. The CDR3 nucleotides are TGTGCCAGCAGTCTTCCAGGGGGCTACAATGAGCAGTTCTTC.

This clone was counted only a few times. This rearrangement joins TRBV5-1 to TRBJ2-1, with 12 bases fitting TRBD2. With 0 bases clipped from V and 12 bases from J, the junction kept 25 bases outside the gene matches. The CDR3 runs 21 residues. CDR1 SGHRS and CDR2 YFSETQ come from the germline V gene. The CDR3: CASSLAPIQWEAGLAGPVQFF. CDR3 bases: TGCGCCAGCAGCTTGGCCCCGATACAGTGGGAGGCCGGACTAGCGGGACCGGTGCAGTTCTTC.

The rearrangement joins TRBV4-1 to TRBJ2-4, with a possible D match to TRBD2 (6 bases). This CDR3 is built from 15 residues. The germline gives CDR1 MGHRA, CDR2 YSYEKL. The V end lost 0 bases, the J end lost 8 bases, and 14 bases lay between the germline ends. The CDR3, as DNA: TGCGCCAGCAGCCAAGATGACCGGGAGATGGACATTCAGTACTTC. Translation gives CASSQDDREMDIQYF.

V usage is TRBV6-5 and J usage is TRBJ2-7; no clear D. The germline CDR1 and CDR2 sequences are MNHEY and SVGAGI. Deletions cut 1 base from V and 0 bases from J, with 7 bases between. There are 14 residues in the CDR3. The CDR3 region is CASSYYRSSYEQYF. The DNA for the CDR3 is TGTGCCAGCAGTTACTACCGGAGCTCCTACGAGCAGTACTTC.

The chain is built from TRBV29-1 and TRBJ1-1; 12 nucleotides line up with TRBD1. V shed 0 bases, J shed 10 bases, and the junction held 6 bases outside the gene matches. CDR3 length: 14 residues. The germline CDR1 and CDR2 sequences are SQVTM and ANQGSEA. This CDR3 is CSVEEWDRGPTAFF. DNA for the CDR3: TGCAGCGTTGAAGAATGGGACAGGGGGCCTACAGCTTTCTTT.

The chain combines TRBV4-2 with TRBJ2-5; D might be TRBD1 (5 bases). Germline CDR1 is LGHNA and CDR2 is YNFKEQ. The CDR3 extends over 15 amino acids. The ends were cut back, 5 bases at V and 3 bases at J, with 16 bases in the middle. The DNA of the CDR3 is TGTGCCAGCAGCTCCCACAGGATGGGCAAAGAGACCCAGTACTTC. It codes for CASSSHRMGKETQYF.

This chain joins TRBV27 and TRBJ2-2; D gene ambiguous. The CDR3 spans 11 residues. Trimming left V 5 bases short and J 8 bases short, with 6 bases between. Germline lookup yields CDR1 MNHEY and CDR2 SMNVEV (reference sequence). CDR3 region: CASSPGGELFF. Written as DNA, the CDR3 is TGTGCCAGCAGTCCCGGGGGGGAGCTGTTTTTT.

The genes are TRBV7-8 and TRBJ2-7; no clear D gene. Trimming cost V 2 bases and J 2 bases, with 7 bases left between them. This CDR3 comprises 13 residues. Germline assignment: CDR1 SGHVS and CDR2 FQNEAQ. The CDR3: CASSLRGPYEQYF. CDR3 bases: TGTGCCAGCAGCTTACGCGGACCCTACGAGCAGTACTTC. The complete variable domain, with remaining parts taken from reference TRBV7-8 and TRBJ2-7, reads GAGVSQSPRYKVAKRGQDVALRCDPISGHVSLFWYQQALGQGPEFLTYFQNEAQLDKSGLPSDRFFAERPEGSVSTLKIQRTQQEDSAVYLCASSLRGPYEQYFGPGTRLTVT.

V and J are TRBV29-1 and TRBJ2-5; D may be TRBD2 (6 bases). The CDR3 consists of 13 residues. The germline V gene encodes CDR1 SQVTM and CDR2 ANQGSEA. The V end lost 1 base, the J end lost 5 bases, and 11 bases lay between the germline ends. CDR3 sequence (DNA): TGCAGCGTTGAAGGGAGGGAATGGGAGACCCAGTACTTC. Protein: CSVEGREWETQYF. The whole variable domain, filled in from reference TRBV29-1 and TRBJ2-5, reads SAVISQKPSRDICQRGTSLTIQCQVDSQVTMMFWYRQQPGQSLTLIATANQGSEATYESGFVIDKFPISRPNLTFSTLTVSNMSPEDSSIYLCSVEGREWETQYFGPGTRLLVL.

By sample share, this clone is medium-sized. The V call is TRBV7-9, the J call TRBJ2-1; 9 nucleotides line up with TRBD2. There are 15 residues in the CDR3. V dropped 3 bases and J dropped 9; count of bases not matched to a gene: 9. The V gene's germline CDR1 is SEHNR and CDR2 FQNEAQ (reference sequence). CDR3 residues: CASSLRVAGAGEQFF. The CDR3 nucleotides are TGTGCCAGCAGCTTGCGGGTAGCGGGAGCCGGTGAGCAGTTCTTC.

The genes are TRBV7-9 and TRBJ2-5; 10 positions match TRBD2. Germline CDR1 and CDR2: SEHNR and FQNEAQ (reference sequence). V lost 2 bases and J lost 5; bases outside the gene matches: 5. This CDR3 comprises 15 residues. DNA of the CDR3: TGTGCCAGCAGCTTAAAGCGGGAGGGCCGGGAGACCCAGTACTTC. This encodes CASSLKREGRETQYF.

This chain joins TRBV14 and TRBJ2-1; either TRBD1 or TRBD2 may fit D (5 bases each). Germline V lookup: CDR1 SGHDN, CDR2 FVKESK. The CDR3 spans 14 residues. The ends were cut back, 0 bases at V and 10 bases at J, with 13 bases in the middle. CDR3 loop: CASSQDPAGTEQFF. DNA for the CDR3: TGTGCCAGCAGCCAAGATCCCGCCGGGACCGAGCAGTTCTTC.